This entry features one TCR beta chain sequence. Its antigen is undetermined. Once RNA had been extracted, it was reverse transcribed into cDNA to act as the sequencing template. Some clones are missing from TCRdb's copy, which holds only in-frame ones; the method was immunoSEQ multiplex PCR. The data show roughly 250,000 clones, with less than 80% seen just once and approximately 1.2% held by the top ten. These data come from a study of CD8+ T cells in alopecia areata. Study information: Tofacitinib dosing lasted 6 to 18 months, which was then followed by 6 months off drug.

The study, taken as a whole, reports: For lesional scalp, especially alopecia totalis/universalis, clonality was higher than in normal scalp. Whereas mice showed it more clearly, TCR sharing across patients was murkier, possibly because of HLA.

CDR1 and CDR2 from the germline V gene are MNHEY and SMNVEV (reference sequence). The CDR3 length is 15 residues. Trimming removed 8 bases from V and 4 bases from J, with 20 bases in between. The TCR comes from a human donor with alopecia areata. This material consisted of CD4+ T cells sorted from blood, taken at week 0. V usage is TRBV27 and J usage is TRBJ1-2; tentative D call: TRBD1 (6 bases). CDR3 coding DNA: TGTGCCAGCGGCGAATGGGGCTCCAGGGGCTATGGCTACACCTTC. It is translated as CASGEWGSRGYGYTF.